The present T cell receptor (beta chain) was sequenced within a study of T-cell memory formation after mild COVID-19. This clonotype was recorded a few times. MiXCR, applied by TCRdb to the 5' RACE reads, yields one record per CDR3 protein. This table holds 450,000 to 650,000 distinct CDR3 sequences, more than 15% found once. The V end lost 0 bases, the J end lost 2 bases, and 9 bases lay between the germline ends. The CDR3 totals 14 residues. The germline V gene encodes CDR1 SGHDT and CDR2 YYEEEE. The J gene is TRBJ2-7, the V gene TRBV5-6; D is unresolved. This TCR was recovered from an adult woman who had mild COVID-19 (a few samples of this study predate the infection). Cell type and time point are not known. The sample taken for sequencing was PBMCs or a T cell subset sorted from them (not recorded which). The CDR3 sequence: CASSLAFGAYEQYF. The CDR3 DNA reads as TGTGCCAGCAGCTTGGCCTTTGGGGCCTACGAGCAGTACTTC.